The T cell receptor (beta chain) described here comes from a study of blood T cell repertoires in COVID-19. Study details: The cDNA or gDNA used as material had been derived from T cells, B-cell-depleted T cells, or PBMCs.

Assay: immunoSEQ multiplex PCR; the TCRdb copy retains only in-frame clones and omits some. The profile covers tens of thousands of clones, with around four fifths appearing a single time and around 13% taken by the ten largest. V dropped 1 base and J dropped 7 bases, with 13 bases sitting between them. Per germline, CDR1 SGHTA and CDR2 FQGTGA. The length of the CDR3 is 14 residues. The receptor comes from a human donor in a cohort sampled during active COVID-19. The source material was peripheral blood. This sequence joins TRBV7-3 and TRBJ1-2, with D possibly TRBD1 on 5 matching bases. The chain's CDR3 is CASSLMGRDGGYTF. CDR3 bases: TGTGCCAGCAGCTTAATGGGCAGGGATGGTGGCTACACCTTC.